This TCR beta chain is from a study of monozygotic twins with inflammatory bowel disease. Study-level findings and limits: Since immunosuppressive treatments differed, patient repertoires may have gained added variability.

CDR3 length equals 16 residues. Germline CDR1 MNHEY, CDR2 SVGAGI. TCRdb re-called the 5' RACE reads, yielding one record per CDR3 amino acid sequence without DNA. The sample table sets out a few hundred thousand distinct CDR3 sequences. Comments on this clonotype: The antigen remains undetermined.

The sequence was obtained from a human donor with ulcerative colitis or Crohn's disease, or a healthy co-twin of an affected twin (not recorded which). The chain carries TRBV6-5 and TRBJ2-7. The specimen was blood. The CDR3: CASSYSSLGVSYEQYF.